This entry features one TCR beta chain sequence. Its antigen is currently unknown. This entry comes from a study of cytomegalovirus exposure and HLA in healthy donors. Background on the study: Researchers previously reported finding roughly 120 million unique TCR beta sequences from around 200 million T cells. HLA-typed donors contributed 80 million to 85 million unique TCRs, which were held in an early data release. Notes on the study in general: Productive status was seen about 87% or about 30% of the time for most TCR beta V segments in an earlier analysis. Associated with HLA alleles at 0.05 false discovery rate in a later analysis were 16,951 TCR beta sequences.

The germline V gene has CDR1 LNHDA and CDR2 SQIVND (reference sequence). Germline trimming cut 8 bases from V and 4 bases from J; bases unmatched to any gene: 5. The CDR3 is made up of 13 amino acids. The PCR ran on 60 Vbeta and 13 Jbeta primers. The method was immunoSEQ multiplex PCR; TCRdb's version includes in-frame clones alone and lacks a portion of them. This table has more than 150,000 clones, around 81% appearing once. Sequencing was performed on PBMCs. This rearrangement joins TRBV19 to TRBJ1-5; 7 bases match TRBD1. This receptor was identified in a woman aged 18-35 years in good health and CMV-seropositive. The CDR3: CASGAGGNQPQHF. For the CDR3, the DNA is TGTGCCAGTGGAGCAGGGGGGAATCAGCCCCAGCATTTT.